A selection of T cell receptor beta chains follows, all from one sample in a study of cytomegalovirus exposure and HLA in healthy donors. Clones were read by immunoSEQ multiplex PCR, and TCRdb kept only the in-frame ones, dropping some. The sample lists roughly 140,000 clones; around 72% were seen once. Sequencing used PBMCs. Receptor source: a man aged 35 to 55 in good health and CMV-seronegative. Each CDR3 is given with its conserved first and last residue. Each record gives: J gene, clone size, D gene, V gene, CDR3 protein, CDR3 DNA. A D gene is named only where the DNA matches it firmly. Not every row has a clone size; where given, it reads once, few, many or a size class.

J gene: TRBJ2-1
clone size: -
D gene: TRBD1
V gene: TRBV25-1
CDR3 protein: CASSRDRDSNEQFF
CDR3 DNA: TGTGCCAGCAGCCGGGACAGGGACTCCAATGAGCAGTTCTTC

J gene: TRBJ1-2
clone size: -
D gene: -
V gene: TRBV12-5
CDR3 protein: CASGLDSRDYGYTF
CDR3 DNA: TGTGCTAGTGGTTTAGACAGCAGGGACTATGGCTACACCTTC

J gene: TRBJ1-1
clone size: once
D gene: TRBD1
V gene: TRBV7-2
CDR3 protein: CASSPNPGGAVTEAFF
CDR3 DNA: TGTGCCAGCAGCCCAAACCCAGGGGGCGCCGTGACTGAAGCTTTCTTT

J gene: TRBJ2-1
clone size: -
D gene: -
V gene: TRBV14
CDR3 protein: CASSQVQGWEFF
CDR3 DNA: TGTGCCAGCAGCCAAGTGCAGGGGTGGGAGTTCTTC

J gene: TRBJ2-2
clone size: few
D gene: -
V gene: TRBV2
CDR3 protein: CASSDLGWELFF
CDR3 DNA: TGTGCCAGCAGTGACTTGGGCTGGGAGCTGTTTTTT

J gene: TRBJ1-4
clone size: -
D gene: -
V gene: TRBV4-1
CDR3 protein: CASSQPLGRGGYATNEKLFF
CDR3 DNA: TGCGCCAGCAGCCAACCACTAGGGAGGGGGGGCTATGCAACTAATGAAAAACTGTTTTTT

J gene: TRBJ2-1
clone size: -
D gene: TRBD1
V gene: TRBV6-5
CDR3 protein: CASEGYRGPLRFF
CDR3 DNA: TGTGCCAGCGAGGGATACAGGGGGCCATTGCGGTTCTTC

J gene: TRBJ2-2
clone size: -
D gene: TRBD1
V gene: TRBV6-6
CDR3 protein: CASSKPGQGSAGELFF
CDR3 DNA: TGTGCCAGCAGCAAACCGGGACAGGGGTCCGCCGGGGAGCTGTTTTTT

J gene: TRBJ1-1
clone size: -
D gene: -
V gene: TRBV27
CDR3 protein: CASSSLMGGAEAFF
CDR3 DNA: TGTGCCAGCAGTTCACTAATGGGGGGGGCTGAAGCTTTCTTT

J gene: TRBJ2-3
clone size: few
D gene: TRBD2
V gene: TRBV4-1
CDR3 protein: CASSQDSGTGGRADTQYF
CDR3 DNA: TGCGCCAGCAGCCAAGATTCCGGGACGGGGGGGCGGGCGGATACGCAGTATTTT

J gene: TRBJ1-2
clone size: -
D gene: -
V gene: TRBV5-4
CDR3 protein: CASSPDYSPIYGYTF
CDR3 DNA: TGTGCCAGCAGCCCTGACTATTCCCCAATCTATGGCTACACCTTC

J gene: TRBJ1-1
clone size: -
D gene: -
V gene: TRBV11-2
CDR3 protein: CASSLYGGRNTEAFF
CDR3 DNA: TGTGCCAGCAGCTTATACGGGGGGCGGAACACTGAAGCTTTCTTT

J gene: TRBJ1-1
clone size: -
D gene: TRBD1
V gene: TRBV7-6
CDR3 protein: CASSLEPPGTGGGGTEAFF
CDR3 DNA: TGTGCCAGCAGCTTAGAGCCACCCGGGACAGGGGGAGGGGGCACTGAAGCTTTCTTT

J gene: TRBJ1-6
clone size: -
D gene: -
V gene: TRBV5-1
CDR3 protein: CASSSRQDYNSPLHF
CDR3 DNA: TGCGCCAGCAGCTCAAGACAGGACTATAATTCACCCCTCCACTTT

J gene: TRBJ1-1
clone size: -
D gene: -
V gene: TRBV6-5
CDR3 protein: CASSYFDGGEAFF
CDR3 DNA: TGTGCCAGCAGTTACTTCGACGGAGGTGAAGCTTTCTTT

J gene: TRBJ2-5
clone size: few
D gene: TRBD1
V gene: TRBV29-1
CDR3 protein: CSVEGTGAGETQYF
CDR3 DNA: TGCAGCGTTGAAGGGACAGGGGCAGGGGAGACCCAGTACTTC

J gene: TRBJ2-7
clone size: few
D gene: TRBD1
V gene: TRBV19
CDR3 protein: CASSIAGGFYEQYF
CDR3 DNA: TGTGCCAGTAGTATAGCAGGGGGCTTCTACGAGCAGTACTTC

J gene: TRBJ2-3
clone size: -
D gene: TRBD2
V gene: TRBV4-3
CDR3 protein: CASSRRLAGGTDTQYF
CDR3 DNA: TGCGCCAGCAGCCGACGACTAGCGGGGGGCACAGATACGCAGTATTTT

J gene: TRBJ1-4
clone size: -
D gene: -
V gene: TRBV29-1
CDR3 protein: CSVEDLGQGEKLFF
CDR3 DNA: TGCAGCGTTGAAGATCTGGGCCAGGGGGAAAAACTGTTTTTT

J gene: TRBJ1-3
clone size: -
D gene: TRBD1
V gene: TRBV2
CDR3 protein: CASSGGQFSGNTIYF
CDR3 DNA: TGTGCCAGCAGTGGGGGACAGTTCTCTGGAAACACCATATATTTT

J gene: TRBJ2-2
clone size: -
D gene: -
V gene: TRBV5-1
CDR3 protein: CASSLDGGVNTGELFF
CDR3 DNA: TGCGCCAGCAGCTTGGATGGCGGGGTGAACACCGGGGAGCTGTTTTTT

J gene: TRBJ2-5
clone size: -
D gene: TRBD1
V gene: TRBV4-2
CDR3 protein: CASSLGQAQETQYF
CDR3 DNA: TGTGCCAGCAGCCTGGGACAGGCTCAAGAGACCCAGTACTTC

J gene: TRBJ2-7
clone size: -
D gene: TRBD1
V gene: TRBV4-3
CDR3 protein: CASSQDRGSYEQYF
CDR3 DNA: TGCGCCAGCAGCCAAGACAGGGGGTCCTACGAGCAGTACTTC

J gene: TRBJ1-1
clone size: -
D gene: TRBD1
V gene: TRBV11-3
CDR3 protein: CASSLGGGTGNTEAFF
CDR3 DNA: TGTGCCAGCAGCTTAGGAGGGGGCACCGGGAACACTGAAGCTTTCTTT

J gene: TRBJ2-1
clone size: -
D gene: TRBD2
V gene: TRBV27
CDR3 protein: CASSLYSLAGYNEQFF
CDR3 DNA: TGTGCCAGCAGTTTATACTCACTAGCGGGGTACAATGAGCAGTTCTTC